The next 14 T cell receptor beta chains were all read from a single sample in a study of cytomegalovirus exposure and HLA in healthy donors. Primers for the PCR totalled 60 Vbeta and 13 Jbeta. Clones were read by immunoSEQ multiplex PCR, and TCRdb kept only the in-frame ones, dropping some. The sample carries about 170,000 clones, 75% to 90% recorded once. Input material: PBMCs. The receptors here all came from a male donor in good health and CMV-seronegative.

This clone was seen only a few times. J is TRBJ1-6 and V is TRBV13; D perhaps matches TRBD1 (6 bases). The CDR3 runs to 15 residues. The V gene lost 6 bases and the J gene lost 1 base, with 10 bases spanning the gap. The germline gives CDR1 PRHDT, CDR2 FYEKMQ (reference sequence). In DNA, the CDR3 is TGTGCCAGCAGTGGGGGCCGGTCCTATAATTCACCCCTCCACTTT. It specifies CASSGGRSYNSPLHF.

The table lists this clone with a few counts. This rearrangement joins TRBV5-1 to TRBJ2-2; 8 bases map to TRBD1. The CDR3 covers 16 residues. With 0 bases clipped from V and 1 base from J, the junction kept 2 bases outside the gene matches. Germline-derived CDR1 and CDR2 are SGHRS and YFSETQ. The CDR3 loop reads CASSLATGGNTGELFF. CDR3 bases: TGCGCCAGCAGCTTGGCCACAGGGGGGAACACCGGGGAGCTGTTTTTT.

The chain has TRBV5-1 and TRBJ2-5, with D tentatively TRBD1 (6 bases). V was pared by 3 bases and J by 2 bases, with 11 bases between. Germline-derived CDR1 and CDR2 are SGHRS and YFSETQ. There are 14 residues in the CDR3. The CDR3 loop reads CASSSQGRQETQYF. The CDR3, as DNA: TGCGCCAGCAGCTCGCAGGGGAGACAAGAGACCCAGTACTTC.

The chain recombines TRBV25-1 with TRBJ2-2; possible D gene TRBD2, 6 bases. CDR3 length equals 16 residues. CDR1 MGHDK and CDR2 SYGVNS come from the germline V gene. V shed 0 bases and J shed 5 bases, with 13 bases lying between them. The CDR3 nucleotides are TGTGCCAGCAGTGAATATAGCGGTCGCGCTACCGGGGAGCTGTTTTTT. Protein product: CASSEYSGRATGELFF.

The gene calls are TRBV2 and TRBJ2-1; a weak D match, TRBD2 (6 bases). Germline V gene sequence: CDR1 SNHLY, CDR2 FYNNEI. Between the trimmed V and J ends, which lost 6 bases and 4 bases, there was a span of 16 bases. The CDR3 has 15 amino acids. CDR3 DNA sequence: TGTGCCAGCAGCGGGGTCGCGGGGATATACAATGAGCAGTTCTTC. This translates into CASSGVAGIYNEQFF.

V and J are TRBV6-5 and TRBJ2-1; D not certain. Trimming stripped 1 base from V and 1 base from J, with 8 bases between. CDR3 size: 15 residues. Germline loops: CDR1 MNHEY, CDR2 SVGAGI. CDR3 sequence (DNA): TGTGCCAGCAGTTACTTAGACACTTCCTACAATGAGCAGTTCTTC. Protein sequence: CASSYLDTSYNEQFF.

This clone has only one observation. The chain has TRBV9 and TRBJ2-1, with D unclear. Germline V gives CDR1 SGDLS, CDR2 YYNGEE. With 3 bases removed from V and 0 bases from J, the gap between germline ends came to 10 bases. CDR3 size: 15 residues. CDR3 bases: TGTGCCAGCAGCGCCTCATCGAGCTCCTACAATGAGCAGTTCTTC. Encoded protein: CASSASSSSYNEQFF.

This clone turned up a few times. The chain recombines TRBV15 with TRBJ1-2; D gene unclear. This CDR3 comprises 16 residues. V lost 5 bases to trimming and J lost 8 bases, with 24 bases between them. Germline lookup yields CDR1 LNHNV and CDR2 YYDKDF (reference sequence). DNA for the CDR3: TGTGCCACCAGCTTTGGGCCCCCATCGTCGCATTCGGGCTACACCTTC. This sequence encodes CATSFGPPSSHSGYTF.

The V and J genes are TRBV9 and TRBJ1-2, with D uncertain. This CDR3 spans 14 amino acids. Germline CDR1 SGDLS, CDR2 YYNGEE. Trimming took off 0 bases at V and 8 bases at J, with 14 bases between the two ends. The CDR3 DNA sequence: TGTGCCAGCAGCGTAGGGCACCGACTGCGGGGCTACACCTTC. It is translated as CASSVGHRLRGYTF.

This chain uses TRBV4-1 with TRBJ1-2; D is undetermined. The CDR3 contains 15 residues. Germline CDR1 reads MGHRA; CDR2 reads YSYEKL. The V gene lost 0 bases and the J gene lost 2 bases, with 10 bases spanning the gap. The CDR3 loop is CASSQDLRLNYGYTF. The CDR3 coding sequence is TGCGCCAGCAGCCAAGATTTGAGACTCAACTATGGCTACACCTTC.

The CDR3 region is CASSSRRDTEAFF. The CDR3 DNA reads as TGTGCCAGCAGCTCAAGGAGGGACACTGAAGCTTTCTTT. The chain combines TRBV7-2 with TRBJ1-1, with D hard to call. Germline CDR1 is SGHTA and CDR2 is FQGNSA. V was clipped by 4 bases and J by 3 bases, with 9 bases between them. The CDR3 is 13 amino acids.

The chain is built from TRBV6-1 and TRBJ1-4, with 12 nucleotides matching TRBD1. The CDR3 runs 14 residues. Germline-derived CDR1 and CDR2 are MNHNS and SASEGT. V was pared by 6 bases and J by 8 bases, with 4 bases of the junction left unmatched. CDR3 protein: CASSRDRGREKLFF. The CDR3 DNA reads TGTGCCAGCAGCAGGGACAGGGGGCGGGAAAAACTGTTTTTT.

The rearrangement links TRBV13 to TRBJ1-5; unclear D gene. CDR1 is PRHDT and CDR2 is FYEKMQ in the germline V gene (reference sequence). V was pared by 0 bases and J by 6 bases, with 18 bases between. This CDR3 spans 17 amino acids. DNA of the CDR3: TGTGCCAGCAGCTTAGGGAGCCTGGGAGGGCGCGGTCAGCCCCAGCATTTT. Translating gives CASSLGSLGGRGQPQHF.

Here the CDR3 DNA reads TGCGCCAGCAGTCGCCAGATAGGGGCGGGGAATGATGGCTACACCTTC. Protein: CASSRQIGAGNDGYTF. V is TRBV23-1 and J is TRBJ1-2; the D gene is possibly TRBD1 (5 bases). TRBV23-1 is marked as an open reading frame, function uncertain. The V end lost 4 bases, the J end lost 6 bases, and 21 bases lay between the germline ends. This CDR3 contains 16 residues.